A selection of T cell receptor beta chains follows, all from one sample in a study of control samples from healthy donors and cancer patients. Libraries were prepared by immunoSEQ multiplex PCR; TCRdb keeps only in-frame clonotypes and omits some of them. The table shows some 410,000 clones, with over 75% occurring only once. Specimen: PBMCs. The receptors come from a man in his forties with head and neck cancer. The CDR3 runs from the conserved cysteine through the conserved F or W. Fields, in order: CDR3 DNA, CDR3 protein, J gene, V gene, D gene, clone size. A D gene is named only where the DNA matches it firmly. Size is omitted from some rows. Given values are once, few, many or a class for expanded clones.

CDR3nt: TGTGCCAGCAGCCCCAGGGTGACGGGCGGGAGTAATTCACCCCTCCACTTT
CDR3aa: CASSPRVTGGSNSPLHF
j_gene: TRBJ1-6
v_gene: TRBV9
d_gene: NA
abundance: NA

CDR3nt: TGTGCCAGCAGTTTACGAGTTCCTAGGGACCAGTACTTC
CDR3aa: CASSLRVPRDQYF
j_gene: TRBJ2-7
v_gene: TRBV28
d_gene: NA
abundance: NA

CDR3nt: TGCGCCAGCAGCTCAGCCACTACGGGACAGGTGAGCTACGAGCAGTACTTC
CDR3aa: CASSSATTGQVSYEQYF
j_gene: TRBJ2-7
v_gene: TRBV5-1
d_gene: TRBD1
abundance: NA

CDR3nt: TGTGCCAGCAGCCAAGTACGGACGGGAGGGGTGGAGACCCAGTACTTC
CDR3aa: CASSQVRTGGVETQYF
j_gene: TRBJ2-5
v_gene: TRBV14
d_gene: TRBD2
abundance: NA

CDR3nt: TGTGCCAGTAGGGGGCTGGGGGACGAGACCCAGTACTTC
CDR3aa: CASRGLGDETQYF
j_gene: TRBJ2-5
v_gene: TRBV19
d_gene: NA
abundance: NA

CDR3nt: TGTGCCAGCAGCTTGGTCCCAGGGGAAACTGAAGCTTTCTTT
CDR3aa: CASSLVPGETEAFF
j_gene: TRBJ1-1
v_gene: TRBV5-8
d_gene: NA
abundance: NA

CDR3nt: TGCGCCAGCAGCTTTAGGACAGCGAACACTGAAGCTTTCTTT
CDR3aa: CASSFRTANTEAFF
j_gene: TRBJ1-1
v_gene: TRBV5-1
d_gene: NA
abundance: NA

CDR3nt: TGCGCCAGCAGCCAGGGGGACAGGGACGAGGAAAAACTGTTTTTT
CDR3aa: CASSQGDRDEEKLFF
j_gene: TRBJ1-4
v_gene: TRBV4-1
d_gene: TRBD1
abundance: NA

CDR3nt: TGTGCCAGCACCCTGGGCACTGAAGCTTTCTTT
CDR3aa: CASTLGTEAFF
j_gene: TRBJ1-1
v_gene: TRBV27
d_gene: NA
abundance: NA

CDR3nt: TGCACCAGCAGCCCCTCTGTCGTGGGACTAGGGAAAATGACCCAGTACTTC
CDR3aa: CTSSPSVVGLGKMTQYF
j_gene: TRBJ2-5
v_gene: TRBV1
d_gene: NA
abundance: NA

CDR3nt: TGTGCCAGCAGCTTGACAGGCTTTAGCACAGATACGCAGTATTTT
CDR3aa: CASSLTGFSTDTQYF
j_gene: TRBJ2-3
v_gene: TRBV11-3
d_gene: NA
abundance: NA

CDR3nt: TGTGCCAGCAGCGGCGGGAGAGGCACAGATACGCAGTATTTT
CDR3aa: CASSGGRGTDTQYF
j_gene: TRBJ2-3
v_gene: TRBV11-2
d_gene: TRBD2
abundance: NA

CDR3nt: TGTGCCACCAGCACCCACAGGGGATCCGGGGAGCTGTTTTTT
CDR3aa: CATSTHRGSGELFF
j_gene: TRBJ2-2
v_gene: TRBV15
d_gene: TRBD1
abundance: NA

CDR3nt: TGTGCCAGCAGCTCCTCTAACAGGGACCCTAATCAGCCCCAGCATTTT
CDR3aa: CASSSSNRDPNQPQHF
j_gene: TRBJ1-5
v_gene: TRBV5-8
d_gene: NA
abundance: NA

CDR3nt: TGTGCCAGCAGTCCGGGGACCCAGTGGGAGACCCAGTACTTC
CDR3aa: CASSPGTQWETQYF
j_gene: TRBJ2-5
v_gene: TRBV2
d_gene: NA
abundance: NA

CDR3nt: TGCGCCAGCAGAGGGGAGGGCAGTGAAAAACTGTTTTTT
CDR3aa: CASRGEGSEKLFF
j_gene: TRBJ1-4
v_gene: TRBV5-1
d_gene: NA
abundance: once

CDR3nt: TGCGCCAGCAGCCAAGATGAGAGGCAAGGATTAGCTTTCTTT
CDR3aa: CASSQDERQGLAFF
j_gene: TRBJ1-1
v_gene: TRBV4-1
d_gene: NA
abundance: NA

CDR3nt: TGTGCCTGGGGACAGGCGAACACCGGGGAGCTGTTTTTT
CDR3aa: CAWGQANTGELFF
j_gene: TRBJ2-2
v_gene: TRBV30
d_gene: TRBD1
abundance: NA

CDR3nt: TGTGCCACCTCGACAGGGCCAAGTCAGCCCCAGCATTTT
CDR3aa: CATSTGPSQPQHF
j_gene: TRBJ1-5
v_gene: TRBV24-1
d_gene: TRBD1
abundance: NA

CDR3nt: TGTGCCACCAAGTGGGGGGCAGGCCAGCCCCAGCATTTT
CDR3aa: CATKWGAGQPQHF
j_gene: TRBJ1-5
v_gene: TRBV19
d_gene: NA
abundance: NA

CDR3nt: TGTGCCACCCCCATGCGGGACTCCGTAGGGACCCAGTACTTC
CDR3aa: CATPMRDSVGTQYF
j_gene: TRBJ2-5
v_gene: TRBV2
d_gene: NA
abundance: NA

CDR3nt: TGTGCCAGCAGCGCAAGGGAGATGTCCTACGAGCAGTACTTC
CDR3aa: CASSAREMSYEQYF
j_gene: TRBJ2-7
v_gene: TRBV7-2
d_gene: NA
abundance: NA

CDR3nt: TGTGCCAGCAGTTTGGGAGGGTTCTACGAGCAGTACTTC
CDR3aa: CASSLGGFYEQYF
j_gene: TRBJ2-7
v_gene: TRBV27
d_gene: TRBD2
abundance: NA